These 27 T cell receptor beta chains were sequenced from one sample in a study of immune heterogeneity within non-small cell lung tumors. Template input, which was bulk tumor genomic DNA, totaled approximately 600 ng per sample. While surgery was under way, several biopsies spaced far apart were taken per primary tumor. Curative surgery was performed on patients who had untreated, newly diagnosed non-small cell lung cancer. The TCR beta CDR3 region underwent multiplex PCR amplification with 32 V and 13 J primers. TCRdb reprocessed the multiplex PCR reads via MiXCR and lists one record per CDR3 protein. The data show fewer than 4,500 distinct CDR3 sequences, roughly 35% seen once. The sequenced material came from lung tumor tissue. The receptors originated from a man between 65 and 85 years old with non-small cell lung cancer.

This CDR3 is CASSSGPSIGEQYF. The CDR3 nucleotides are TGTGCCAGCAGTTCTGGACCCTCCATCGGGGAGCAGTACTTC. The J gene is TRBJ2-7, the V gene TRBV28, with D unresolved. The CDR3 is 14 amino acids. The V gene lost 4 bases and the J gene lost 7 bases, with 17 bases spanning the gap. CDR1 MDHEN and CDR2 SYDVKM come from the germline V gene.

The chain links TRBV3-1 to TRBJ2-3; D remains unclear. Trimming pared 0 bases from V and 2 bases from J, leaving 9 bases between. CDR1 is LGHDT and CDR2 is YNNKEL in the germline V gene (reference sequence). The CDR3 has 15 amino acids. CDR3 bases: TGTGCCAGCAGCCAAGATGTACTTCCCACAGATACGCAGTATTTT. Its protein product is CASSQDVLPTDTQYF.

This clonotype was counted between two and nine times. The V call is TRBV7-3, the J call TRBJ2-3; 8 bases agree with TRBD2. This CDR3 contains 14 residues. V lost 5 bases, J lost 6 bases, and 7 bases stayed unmatched. In germline, CDR1 is SGHTA, CDR2 FQGTGA. The CDR3 DNA sequence: TGTGCCAGCAGCCCCGGGGGGGGGGCCGATACGCAGTATTTT. It translates to CASSPGGGADTQYF.

This clonotype was detected a few times. V is TRBV24-1 and J is TRBJ2-5, with 7 bases fitting TRBD2. Germline V lookup: CDR1 KGHDR, CDR2 SFDVKD. J was trimmed by 0 bases and V by 4 bases; bases with no gene match: 1. The length of the CDR3 is 14 residues. CDR3 in DNA: TGTGCCACCAGTGAGGGGGGGTACCAAGAGACCCAGTACTTC. This sequence encodes CATSEGGYQETQYF.

As concerns this clonotype: The junction departs from the called germline gene at one end, perhaps through a read error. This rearrangement joins TRBV10-3 to TRBJ1-1; D is perhaps TRBD1 (5 bases). Germline V gene sequence: CDR1 ENHRY, CDR2 SYGVKD. CDR3 length equals 13 residues. CDR3 sequence reads: CAIRSDRNNEAFF. CDR3 nucleotides: TGTGCCATCAGGTCAGACAGAAACAATGAAGCTTTCTTT.

The V and J genes are TRBV5-6 and TRBJ2-7; D unresolved. Trimming stripped 4 bases from V and 8 bases from J, with 16 bases between. Germline loops: CDR1 SGHDT, CDR2 YYEEEE. The CDR3 spans 13 residues. The CDR3 bases are TGTGCCAGCAGCCAGTTCATGAGCGAGAAGCAGTACTTC. Translating gives CASSQFMSEKQYF.

This clonotype was counted a few times. The chain joins TRBV24-1 to TRBJ2-5; tentatively, D is TRBD1 (6 bases). Trimming took off 3 bases at V and 1 base at J, with 8 bases between the two ends. Germline V gives CDR1 KGHDR, CDR2 SFDVKD. The CDR3 consists of 14 residues. The CDR3 is CATSDTGRQETQYF. The CDR3 nucleotides read TGTGCCACCAGTGATACAGGGCGCCAAGAGACCCAGTACTTC.

This chain joins TRBV6-2 or TRBV6-3 and TRBJ2-7; tentatively, D is TRBD1 (6 bases). The V gene's germline CDR1 is MNHEY and CDR2 SVGEGT. V gave up 5 bases and J gave up 4 bases, with 12 bases separating them. CDR3 length equals 13 residues. CDR3 in DNA: TGTGCCAGCAGTGACACAGGGAGATACGAGCAGTACTTC. It translates to CASSDTGRYEQYF.

This clonotype has only a few counts. The chain is built from TRBV19 and TRBJ2-2; D is possibly TRBD2 (5 bases). The CDR3 totals 17 residues. Germline CDR1 LNHDA, CDR2 SQIVND (reference sequence). The V end was cut by 3 bases, the J end by 0 bases, with 14 bases between. The chain's CDR3 is CASSIARADANTGELFF. The CDR3 DNA reads TGTGCCAGTAGTATTGCTAGAGCGGATGCGAACACCGGGGAGCTGTTTTTT.

This clonotype is a singleton in its sample. DNA for the CDR3: TGTGCCTGGAGTCGGGAGGAGGGCTACGAGCAGTACTTC. It encodes CAWSREEGYEQYF. The rearrangement joins TRBV30 to TRBJ2-7, with 7 bases identical to TRBD2. J lost 3 bases, V lost 2 bases, and 4 bases had no gene match. Germline CDR1 is GTSNPN and CDR2 is SVGIG (reference sequence). The CDR3 is 13 residues long. The full variable domain, in which reference TRBV30 and TRBJ2-7 provide the parts outside the CDR3, is SQTIHQWPATLVQPVGSPLSLECTVEGTSNPNLYWYRQAAGRGLQLLFYSVGIGQISSEVPQNLSASRPQDRQFILSSKKLLLSDSGFYLCAWSREEGYEQYFGPGTRLTVT.

V gene TRBV6-1 combines with J gene TRBJ2-7; 9 positions match TRBD2. The length of the CDR3 is 17 residues. The germline V gene has CDR1 MNHNS and CDR2 SASEGT. The CDR3 sequence is CVVSSTSGPLIDDEQYF. The DNA of the CDR3 is TGTGTCGTCTCGTCGACTAGCGGTCCCCTGATCGACGACGAGCAGTACTTC.

A few counts support this clonotype. The chain has TRBV2 and TRBJ2-1; D unresolved. V was clipped by 8 bases and J by 10 bases, with 15 bases between them. This CDR3 spans 12 amino acids. Germline V gene data show CDR1 as SNHLY and CDR2 as FYNNEI. The CDR3 bases are TGTGCCAGCGGGATACTTTTTGCGGAGCAGTTCTTC. Protein: CASGILFAEQFF.

CDR3 sequence: CAISGNPLSSPLHF. Here the CDR3 DNA reads TGTGCCATCAGTGGAAACCCGCTTTCCTCACCCCTCCACTTT. The rearrangement uses TRBV10-3 and TRBJ1-6; D is unclear. This CDR3 is 14 amino acids long. V lost 4 bases and J lost 10, with 14 bases in between. Germline-derived CDR1 and CDR2 are ENHRY and SYGVKD.

The rearrangement links TRBV19 to TRBJ2-1; 9 bases are a match to TRBD1. This CDR3 is 15 amino acids long. Looked up from germline, CDR1 is LNHDA and CDR2 is SQIVND (reference sequence). V was pared by 4 bases and J by 9 bases, with 10 bases of the junction left unmatched. The CDR3 reads CASSTTGGSIGEQFF. The DNA of the CDR3 is TGTGCCAGTAGTACGACAGGGGGGTCCATTGGTGAGCAGTTCTTC.

This clonotype showed up just a few times. V usage is TRBV7-8 and J usage is TRBJ2-7, with a tentative D call TRBD2 (5 bases). Trimming took 1 base from V and 0 from J, leaving 10 bases between them. The CDR3 is 15 amino acids. Per germline, CDR1 SGHVS and CDR2 FQNEAQ. Here the CDR3 reads CASSLVGGASYEQYF. CDR3 nucleotides: TGTGCCAGCAGCTTAGTTGGAGGAGCCTCCTACGAGCAGTACTTC. The full variable domain, rest sourced from reference TRBV7-8 and TRBJ2-7, is GAGVSQSPRYKVAKRGQDVALRCDPISGHVSLFWYQQALGQGPEFLTYFQNEAQLDKSGLPSDRFFAERPEGSVSTLKIQRTQQEDSAVYLCASSLVGGASYEQYFGPGTRLTVT.

This chain uses TRBV6-2 or TRBV6-3 with TRBJ2-7; 8 nucleotides line up with TRBD2. CDR1 is MNHEY, CDR2 SVGEGT, per germline. The CDR3 spans 13 residues. After removal of 6 bases from V and 4 bases from J, the junction contained 5 bases not matched to a gene. Here the CDR3 DNA reads TGTGCCAGCAGACTAGCGGAGATATACGAGCAGTACTTC. This encodes CASRLAEIYEQYF.

The chain is built from TRBV20-1 and TRBJ2-5; D is unresolved. From germline, CDR1 is DFQATT and CDR2 SNEGSKA (reference sequence). The ends were cut back, 5 bases at V and 5 bases at J, with 15 bases in the middle. There are 13 residues in the CDR3. In nucleotides, the CDR3 is TGCAGTGCTCGTCGGCAGCCCAGGGAGACCCAGTACTTC. Its translation is CSARRQPRETQYF.

V and J are TRBV30 and TRBJ1-1; no reliable D call. The V and J ends lost 4 bases and 5 bases respectively, with 11 bases between them. Per the germline V gene, CDR1 is GTSNPN and CDR2 is SVGIG (reference sequence). The CDR3 is 12 residues long. CDR3 loop: CAWTGLGTEAFF. As DNA, the CDR3 is TGTGCCTGGACTGGGTTAGGGACTGAAGCTTTCTTT.

The chain couples TRBV6-9 to TRBJ2-2; D might be TRBD1 (5 bases). Trimming cost V 3 bases and J 5 bases, with 10 bases left between them. There are 14 residues in the CDR3. The germline V gene encodes CDR1 MNHGY and CDR2 SVAAGI. The DNA for the CDR3 is TGTGCCAGCAGTTACAGGGTAGTTACCGGGGAGCTGTTTTTT. It translates to CASSYRVVTGELFF.

V gene TRBV7-2 combines with J gene TRBJ2-7, with a tentative D call TRBD2 (5 bases). The CDR3 has 17 residues. The V gene lost 5 bases and the J gene lost 1 base, with 21 bases spanning the gap. CDR1 SGHTA and CDR2 FQGNSA come from the germline V gene. CDR3 protein: CASSIEPPDSQSYEQYF. The CDR3 DNA follows: TGTGCCAGCAGCATCGAGCCCCCGGACTCACAATCCTACGAGCAGTACTTC.

Only a few counts were recorded for this clonotype. This chain uses TRBV11-2 with TRBJ1-5, with no clear D. Germline V gene data show CDR1 as SGHAT and CDR2 as FQNNGV. V lost 0 bases and J lost 4, with 4 bases in between. CDR3 length equals 13 residues. CDR3 sequence: CASSLDRNQPQHF. Here the CDR3 DNA reads TGTGCCAGCAGCTTAGATCGAAATCAGCCCCAGCATTTT.

The chain combines TRBV19 with TRBJ2-3; no firm D call. The CDR3 sequence is 10 residues long. The germline CDR1 and CDR2 sequences are LNHDA and SQIVND (reference sequence). V shed 8 bases and J shed 4 bases, with 4 bases lying between them. This chain's CDR3 is CASEADTQYF. The CDR3 nucleotides read TGTGCCAGTGAAGCAGATACGCAGTATTTT. Looking up the rest from reference TRBV19 and TRBJ2-3 gives the full variable domain: DGGITQSPKYLFRKEGQNVTLSCEQNLNHDAMYWYRQDPGQGLRLIYYSQIVNDFQKGDIAEGYSVSREKKESFPLTVTSAQKNPTAFYLCASEADTQYFGPGTRLTVL.

Only a few counts were recorded for this clonotype. CDR3: CSASTQARGSYEQYF. CDR3 DNA: TGCAGTGCTAGTACCCAGGCAAGGGGCTCCTACGAGCAGTACTTC. The chain employs TRBV20-1 and TRBJ2-7; tentative D call: TRBD1 (5 bases). The V end was cut by 3 bases, the J end by 0 bases, with 15 bases between. CDR3 size: 15 residues. In germline, CDR1 is DFQATT, CDR2 SNEGSKA (reference sequence).

This clonotype was detected once. This rearrangement joins TRBV7-3 to TRBJ2-5; no definite D call. Germline loops: CDR1 SGHTA, CDR2 FQGTGA. This CDR3 has 13 residues. Trimming took 2 bases from V and 4 from J, leaving 8 bases between them. CDR3 in DNA: TGTGCCAGCAGCTTATTTCAAGGAGAGACCCAGTACTTC. This sequence encodes CASSLFQGETQYF.

V is TRBV29-1 and J is TRBJ1-1; 10 bases map to TRBD1. Germline loops: CDR1 SQVTM, CDR2 ANQGSEA. The CDR3 extends over 13 amino acids. V shed 7 bases and J 2 bases; nucleotides not matched to a gene: 4. The CDR3 is CSARQGANTEAFF. The DNA for the CDR3 is TGCAGCGCCCGACAGGGGGCAAACACTGAAGCTTTCTTT.

This chain uses TRBV6-1 with TRBJ1-2; 7 bases are a match to TRBD1. Germline V gene lookup returns CDR1 MNHNS and CDR2 SASEGT. Unmatched junction bases numbered 2, after V lost 5 bases and J lost 2 bases. The CDR3 length is 13 residues. The CDR3 loop is CASSLTGNYGYTF. The CDR3 region has the DNA TGTGCCAGCAGTTTGACAGGGAACTATGGCTACACCTTC.

This clonotype is labeled as large (0.1 to 1%). The chain uses TRBV20-1 and TRBJ2-2; D is tentatively TRBD1 or TRBD2 (5 bases each). The germline V gene encodes CDR1 DFQATT and CDR2 SNEGSKA (reference sequence). CDR3 length: 16 residues. V was clipped by 0 bases and J by 4 bases, with 15 bases between them. The CDR3 here is CSARDRGRASTGELFF. CDR3 coding DNA: TGCAGTGCTAGAGATCGGGGACGGGCTAGCACCGGGGAGCTGTTTTTT.